What follows are 22 T cell receptor beta chains derived from one specimen sequenced in a study of graft-versus-host responses after intestinal transplantation. Generated by immunoSEQ multiplex PCR, the TCRdb table keeps only in-frame clones and is missing some. This repertoire shows around 35,000 clones, around 87% found once; its top ten account for under 20%. Lymphocytes (intraepithelial and lamina propria) were released by processing the graft tissue. The material was ileum tissue, obtained more than 200 days after intestinal transplant. The receptor set was obtained from a human patient who received an intestinal transplant, so some T cells may come from the graft donor.

The J gene is TRBJ2-7, the V gene TRBV6-1; weak D call: TRBD2 (6 bases). The CDR3 extends over 15 amino acids. With 3 bases removed from V and 4 bases from J, the gap between germline ends came to 16 bases. Germline V lookup: CDR1 MNHNS, CDR2 SASEGT. The CDR3 loop is CASSEGDSLYYEQYF. Here the CDR3 DNA reads TGTGCCAGCAGTGAGGGGGACTCCCTTTATTACGAGCAGTACTTC.

This clone showed up just once. The chain joins TRBV29-1 to TRBJ2-1, with D unclear. The V gene lost 5 bases and the J gene lost 10 bases, with 18 bases spanning the gap. Germline V gene lookup returns CDR1 SQVTM and CDR2 ANQGSEA. This CDR3 has 13 amino acids. The CDR3 region is CSVSAPSPFEQFF. CDR3 bases: TGCAGCGTTTCAGCCCCTTCTCCCTTCGAGCAGTTCTTC.

V usage is TRBV19 and J usage is TRBJ1-5, with D unresolved. This CDR3 is 13 amino acids long. The V end lost 3 bases, the J end lost 2 bases, and 5 bases lay between the germline ends. Germline V CDR1 and CDR2: LNHDA, SQIVND (reference sequence). CDR3 coding DNA: TGTGCCAGTAGTATCGCCGGCAATCAGCCCCAGCATTTT. Translated: CASSIAGNQPQHF.

This clone was observed a single time. The rearrangement uses TRBV5-6 and TRBJ2-7; 7 bases map to TRBD2. The length of the CDR3 is 12 residues. Trimming removed 4 bases from V and 6 bases from J; junction bases left unmatched: 4. Germline loops: CDR1 SGHDT, CDR2 YYEEEE. CDR3 in amino acids: CASSPPGGEQYF. CDR3 DNA: TGTGCCAGCAGCCCGCCGGGGGGCGAGCAGTACTTC.

This chain links TRBV19 with TRBJ2-1, with D perhaps given as TRBD1 or TRBD2 (5 bases each). Germline CDR1 reads LNHDA; CDR2 reads SQIVND (reference sequence). V was clipped by 0 bases and J by 2 bases, with 14 bases between them. The CDR3 has 17 amino acids. Here the CDR3 reads CASSIDGDAWAYNEQFF. The CDR3 nucleotides read TGTGCCAGTAGTATAGATGGGGACGCTTGGGCCTACAATGAGCAGTTCTTC. Full variable domain (outside the CDR3, taken from reference TRBV19 and TRBJ2-1): DGGITQSPKYLFRKEGQNVTLSCEQNLNHDAMYWYRQDPGQGLRLIYYSQIVNDFQKGDIAEGYSVSREKKESFPLTVTSAQKNPTAFYLCASSIDGDAWAYNEQFFGPGTRLTVL.

The V call is TRBV11-2, the J call TRBJ1-2, with D possibly TRBD1 on 6 matching bases. The V end lost 5 bases, the J end lost 4 bases, and 11 bases lay between the germline ends. CDR1 is SGHAT and CDR2 is FQNNGV in the germline V gene. The CDR3 is 13 amino acids. CDR3 in DNA: TGTGCCAGCAGCCGTGGACAGTTCTATGGCTACACCTTC. As protein: CASSRGQFYGYTF.

The rearrangement links TRBV5-1 to TRBJ2-5; no clear D. This CDR3 region has 15 residues. Germline V gene data show CDR1 as SGHRS and CDR2 as YFSETQ. The V gene lost 7 bases and the J gene lost 2 bases, with 18 bases spanning the gap. The CDR3 loop reads CASSITLTRQETQYF. The CDR3 region has the DNA TGCGCCAGCTCAATTACACTGACTCGACAAGAGACCCAGTACTTC.

CDR3 DNA: TGTGCCAGCAGCTTAAGGGACATGGGGACGGCCCAGTACTTC. This codes for CASSLRDMGTAQYF. The gene calls are TRBV13 and TRBJ2-5; D possibly corresponds to TRBD1 (6 bases). The CDR3 length is 14 residues. Per the germline V gene, CDR1 is PRHDT and CDR2 is FYEKMQ (reference sequence). Trimming took 2 bases from V and 9 from J, leaving 16 bases between them.

This chain connects TRBV18 to TRBJ1-1; TRBD1 aligns across 7 bases. J lost 2 bases, V lost 4 bases, and 4 bases had no gene match. This CDR3 is 14 amino acids long. Germline V CDR1 and CDR2: KGHSH, LQKENI. In DNA, the CDR3 is TGTGCCAGCTCACTGGGACAGCCTAACACTGAAGCTTTCTTT. Translated, it gives CASSLGQPNTEAFF.

V and J are TRBV10-3 and TRBJ2-3, with D tentatively TRBD2 (5 bases). The CDR3 consists of 12 residues. Germline V gene sequence: CDR1 ENHRY, CDR2 SYGVKD. The ends were cut back, 11 bases at V and 2 bases at J, with 11 bases in the middle. DNA for the CDR3: TGTGCCTCCGGGATTTCCACAGATACGCAGTATTTT. Translated: CASGISTDTQYF.

The rearrangement uses TRBV5-1 and TRBJ1-1, with 8 bases that match TRBD1. J was trimmed by 5 bases and V by 1 base; bases with no gene match: 1. Per germline, CDR1 SGHRS and CDR2 YFSETQ. The CDR3 runs to 13 residues. CDR3: CASSLQGATEAFF. In DNA form, the CDR3 reads TGCGCCAGCAGCTTGCAGGGGGCGACTGAAGCTTTCTTT.

The V call is TRBV10-3, the J call TRBJ1-5; a weak D match, TRBD1 (5 bases). The ends were cut back, 0 bases at V and 7 bases at J, with 10 bases in the middle. CDR1 and CDR2 (germline): ENHRY, SYGVKD. This CDR3 region has 14 residues. CDR3 nucleotide sequence: TGTGCCATCAGTGAGTCGACAGTTCGACAGCCCCAGCATTTT. It specifies CAISESTVRQPQHF.

The V gene is TRBV15, the J gene TRBJ1-1; TRBD1 matches at 10 bases. V lost 1 base and J lost 7; bases outside the gene matches: 6. CDR1 LNHNV and CDR2 YYDKDF come from the germline V gene (reference sequence). This CDR3 region has 15 residues. The CDR3 here is CATSRVETGGGEAFF. CDR3 coding DNA: TGTGCCACCAGCAGAGTCGAGACAGGGGGCGGTGAAGCTTTCTTT.

This sequence joins TRBV6-1 and TRBJ2-5, with no clear D. The J call may not be correct, given that the DNA end is closer to TRBJ2-7. Per germline, CDR1 MNHNS and CDR2 SASEGT. The CDR3 length is 14 residues. The CDR3 loop is CASSDPRLSYEQYF. Written as DNA, the CDR3 is TGTGCCAGCAGTGATCCCAGGTTATCCTACGAGCAGTACTTC.

The chain employs TRBV11-2 and TRBJ2-1, with 7 bases matching TRBD1. Germline lookup yields CDR1 SGHAT and CDR2 FQNNGV. This CDR3 region has 15 residues. Losses at the gene ends were 5 bases for V and 8 bases for J; bases not matched to a gene: 12. In DNA form, the CDR3 reads TGTGCCAGCAGCGCGGATAGGGGGCGATTCGATGAGCAGTTCTTC. Encoded protein: CASSADRGRFDEQFF.

The CDR3 DNA sequence: TGTGCCAGTGTCGGAGCGGAGCAGTTCTTC. The encoded protein is CASVGAEQFF. The chain combines TRBV19 with TRBJ2-1, with unresolved D. The CDR3 loop spans 10 amino acids. Germline V gene lookup returns CDR1 LNHDA and CDR2 SQIVND (reference sequence). V shed 8 bases and J shed 10 bases, with 9 bases lying between them.

This clone was seen more than once but under ten times. V gene TRBV25-1 combines with J gene TRBJ1-5; D is undetermined. The CDR3 contains 12 residues. CDR1 and CDR2 from the germline V gene are MGHDK and SYGVNS. Deletions cut 1 base from V and 3 bases from J, with 1 base between. The DNA for the CDR3 is TGTGCCAGCAGTGAATTCAATCAGCCCCAGCATTTT. It yields the protein CASSEFNQPQHF.

This chain joins TRBV27 and TRBJ2-7, with 10 positions matching TRBD1. Trimming removed 0 bases from V and 3 bases from J; junction bases left unmatched: 5. Germline CDR1 reads MNHEY; CDR2 reads SMNVEV (reference sequence). CDR3 size: 16 residues. The CDR3 DNA reads as TGTGCCAGCAGTTTATCGGGACAGGGGAGGGACTACGAGCAGTACTTC. The encoded protein is CASSLSGQGRDYEQYF.

V gene TRBV6-1 combines with J gene TRBJ2-4; D may be TRBD1 (7 bases). Germline V gene data show CDR1 as MNHNS and CDR2 as SASEGT. CDR3 length: 17 amino acids. The V gene lost 2 bases and the J gene lost 0 bases, with 14 bases spanning the gap. CDR3 sequence reads: CASSEWGDRLAKNIQYF. CDR3 in DNA: TGTGCCAGCAGTGAATGGGGGGACAGATTAGCCAAAAACATTCAGTACTTC.

The rearrangement uses TRBV7-8 and TRBJ2-4; 11 bases align to TRBD2. Germline trimming cut 5 bases from V and 2 bases from J; bases unmatched to any gene: 8. Looked up from germline, CDR1 is SGHVS and CDR2 is FQNEAQ. This CDR3 comprises 17 residues. The DNA of the CDR3 is TGTGCCAGCAGCCGCGAACTAGCGGGAGATACCAAAAACATTCAGTACTTC. Residues: CASSRELAGDTKNIQYF.

This chain uses TRBV28 with TRBJ2-5, with no clear D. Looked up from germline, CDR1 is MDHEN and CDR2 is SYDVKM. The V end was cut by 2 bases, the J end by 6 bases, with 10 bases between. The length of the CDR3 is 13 residues. CDR3 region: CASSLIGRKTQYF. In DNA, the CDR3 is TGTGCCAGCAGTTTAATCGGCAGGAAGACCCAGTACTTC.

V and J are TRBV9 and TRBJ2-1; no reliable D call. Germline loops: CDR1 SGDLS, CDR2 YYNGEE. V dropped 4 bases and J dropped 3 bases, with 11 bases sitting between them. The CDR3 totals 14 residues. CDR3 nucleotide sequence: TGTGCCAGCAGCATCGAGCCCTTCTACAATGAGCAGTTCTTC. Translation: CASSIEPFYNEQFF.